These T cell receptor beta chains were read from a single sample in a study of T cells expressing NK-cell markers. Following a re-call of the 5' RACE reads, TCRdb has one entry per CDR3 protein and lacks DNA. The repertoire shows about 260,000 distinct CDR3 sequences; the top ten hold 0.39%. Sequencing used blood T cells: a sorted CD56 or NKG2C T cell subset, CD4+ or CD8+ T cells, or bulk PBMC T cells (not recorded which). These receptor sequences come from a man aged 18 to 29 in good health. The CDR3 runs from the conserved cysteine through the conserved F or W. Each record gives: V gene, J gene, CDR3 length, CDR3 protein.

TRBV12-3/TRBV12-4	TRBJ2-7	15	CASSLSPGQGYEQYF
TRBV7-9	TRBJ2-3	14	CASLSSASTDTQYF
TRBV12-3/TRBV12-4	TRBJ1-3	16	CASTPRTVVSGNTIYF
TRBV29-1	TRBJ2-5	12	CSAQEYSETQYF
TRBV15	TRBJ2-1	12	CATETPGNEQFF
TRBV4-2	TRBJ2-1	17	CASSQGGLAEVYNEQFF
TRBV24-1	TRBJ2-2	14	CATSDLMATGELFF
TRBV28	TRBJ2-4	13	CASSLSQGSIGYF
TRBV7-8	TRBJ2-1	16	CASSLGRGRVYDEQFF
TRBV4-1	TRBJ2-3	17	CASSQVMTGAQGDTQYF
TRBV14	TRBJ1-4	15	CASSQDRGNRKKLFF
TRBV20-1	TRBJ2-1	14	CSAQTSGGGNEQFF
TRBV7-8	TRBJ2-1	16	CASTRLRRASYNEQFF
TRBV13	TRBJ2-5	17	CASSTMSGQPSQETQYF
TRBV6-1	TRBJ1-4	16	CASRARTGSTNEKLFF
TRBV19	TRBJ2-5	14	CASSTSRVQETQYF
TRBV20-1	TRBJ2-7	13	CSARHPTTWEQYF
TRBV12-3/TRBV12-4	TRBJ2-7	13	CASSYHNSGEQYF
TRBV5-6	TRBJ1-2	14	CASVRSLANYGYTF
TRBV9	TRBJ2-7	20	CASSGAAWDRLAPFSYEQYF
TRBV29-1	TRBJ2-3	13	CSAAEQGTDTQYF
TRBV27	TRBJ2-1	15	CASTPLAGPYNEQFF
TRBV20-1	TRBJ2-7	14	CSARAARHTYEQYF
TRBV28	TRBJ1-1	14	CASGTGSVGTEAFF
TRBV4-2	TRBJ2-3	19	CASSQDSTSGSGVADTQYF
TRBV6-1	TRBJ1-5	15	CASSRGVGDNQPQHF
TRBV29-1	TRBJ2-5	16	CSVRRLAGHFQETQYF
TRBV20-1	TRBJ1-2	14	CSASAATTNYGYTF
TRBV27	TRBJ2-1	15	CASSSPLAGVREQFF
TRBV7-2	TRBJ2-1	14	CASSSPGPHNEQFF
TRBV6-1	TRBJ1-5	14	CASTDRNSNQPQHF
TRBV20-1	TRBJ2-1	12	CSQIGQGDEQFF
TRBV5-5	TRBJ1-5	17	CASSLARIDRGVQPQHF
TRBV12-3/TRBV12-4	TRBJ2-3	12	CASRPQLDTQYF
TRBV12-3/TRBV12-4	TRBJ2-1	13	CASSGTGGWEQFF
TRBV11-2	TRBJ2-1	15	CASSPRESLNNEQFF
TRBV7-7	TRBJ2-2	18	CASSLGHRGTGSPGELFF
TRBV7-2	TRBJ2-1	16	CASSLTGLADTNEQFF
TRBV29-1	TRBJ2-3	13	CSVTGARTDTQYF
TRBV11-3	TRBJ2-3	16	CASSSTSRDPTDTQYF
TRBV12-3/TRBV12-4	TRBJ2-1	15	CASSPGHPTYNEQFF
TRBV6-1	TRBJ2-7	15	CAISESRTQGSEQYF
TRBV20-1	TRBJ1-4	12	CASPRGDEKLFF
TRBV4-2	TRBJ2-5	17	CASSQDGTGGAEETQYF
TRBV6-2/TRBV6-3	TRBJ2-7	20	CASSPWGSGLTRLSSYEQYF
TRBV9	TRBJ2-5	16	CASSVAIQTGQETQYF
TRBV24-1	TRBJ2-1	17	CATSDRKPDRGRDEQFF
TRBV15	TRBJ2-5	14	CATSDAGTQETQYF